This T cell receptor beta chain was recorded in a study of cytomegalovirus exposure and HLA in healthy donors (dated 2017 in TCRdb). In the study overall: In an earlier analysis of some 550 of the donors, less than 350 Gb of sequence data and 95 million to 130 million unique TCR beta sequences from about 180 million T cells were reported. The study profiled the T cell repertoires of hundreds of subjects by immunosequencing and related them to cytomegalovirus serostatus. Because of strong linkage in the cohort, four to six DR-DQ haplotypes were treated as single units for association and clustering. Across some 400 genotyped donors of the cohort, an average of about 240,000 unique TCR beta nucleotide sequences per donor were sequenced, and 15% to 20% of those sequences were non-productive. To decide whether each TCR beta V gene segment behaved as functional or pseudogenic, an earlier analysis of some 570 of the donors relied on high-throughput TCR beta sequencing. The study combined high-throughput TCR immunosequencing, statistical association of individual TCRs with disease status, and machine learning to predict cytomegalovirus infection status. In a later genetic analysis, genome-wide SNP genotypes for 398 of the 666 donors were used, and that subset was treated as a discovery cohort. About 280 gigabases of sequencing data and around 90 million unique TCR sequences made up an early release that covered nearly 650 HLA-typed donors. The number of typed donors differed by locus: about 620-640 for A, B, C, DRB1 and DQB1; some 500 for DQA1; fewer than 610 for DPA1; and some 470 for DPB1. The later analysis used no new phenotypic data to find candidate immune exposures, relying instead on TCR beta sequences and their occurrence across donors. The study aimed to test whether signatures of past pathogen exposure could be identified by cataloging public T cell receptors. Of the 398 genotyped donors, less than 85% were placed in the genetic ancestry cluster associated with self-reported Caucasian donors. HLA typing included class I and class II loci at four-digit resolution. Besides the first cohort of 666 subjects, a separate validation cohort made up of roughly 120 different subjects was used. Donor age, sex, ethnicity and CMV serostatus were collected together with the repertoire data. A later analysis re-analyzed previously published TCR beta repertoires from 650 to 800 donors and added high-resolution HLA genotyping to study TCR occurrence patterns. All discovery cohort repertoires had been generated using a single sequencing platform. Broader findings and caveats from the paper: Correlated functional status among segregating V segments might reflect linkage disequilibrium, but an unknown experimental factor could not be ruled out. A further reported finding was that TCR beta sequences accurately predicted the HLA-A and HLA-B alleles for most subjects in the first cohort. A later analysis found that TCR association rates varied across HLA loci, with DRB1 alleles showing the most associated TCRs and HLA-C alleles the fewest. Only TCR beta chains were sequenced in this cohort, and the absence of alpha or paired-chain data limited detectable features. Some IMGT-functional V segments, including TRBV6-2 and TRBV6-3, could not be distinguished by the 87-base-pair reads and were therefore excluded. The authors suggested that the approach could potentially be extended to other disease states and immunological phenotypes. Because counts were too low, fewer than 20 rarely observed V segments, including chromosome 9 orphons, were excluded from the earlier analysis of several hundred of the donors. In an earlier analysis of about 550 of the donors, most TCR beta V segments were observed in productive rearrangements about 90% or about 30% of the time, broadly matching IMGT annotations. A later analysis found that HLA-associated TCR beta chains were more clonally expanded and had lower generation probabilities than equally common non-associated chains. In a later genetic analysis, fewer N-insertions in productive TCRs were reported among donors in an Asian-associated ancestry cluster than the 666-donor mean. At a false discovery rate of 0.05, a later analysis linked around 15,000 TCR beta sequences to specific HLA alleles. Most CMV-associated TCR beta chains appeared to be HLA-restricted in a later analysis, and the HLA associations seemed to be driven largely by CMV exposure. The presence/absence analyses assumed that sequencing depth was roughly uniform across donors, and that assumption may not be true. Because HLA typing was unavailable for some donors at each locus, only the typed subset was used in association tests. A group of highly shared sequence variants was considered likely to be a technical artifact of the sequencing pipeline. Assigning TCR associations to individual alleles was difficult when HLA alleles, especially DR and DQ, strongly co-occurred. According to a later analysis, parvovirus B19, influenza, CMV and Epstein-Barr virus appeared linked to several top co-occurrence clusters. For the cohort, immune exposure information was limited to CMV serostatus. A later genetic analysis associated a missense DCLRE1C variant with V-gene and J-gene trimming of TCR beta chains, and an independent cohort replicated the association. A total of about 150 TCR beta chains were listed by the study as associated with cytomegalovirus. In vitro tests confirmed that three of the cytomegalovirus-associated TCR beta chains recognize cytomegalovirus antigens. The classifier was reported to diagnose cytomegalovirus status with high specificity and sensitivity in both the original and validation cohorts. Most TCR sequences were seen in very few donors, while some public TCRs were found in many individuals.

The library was made by the immunoSEQ multiplex PCR assay. For the multiplex PCR, a mixture combining 60 forward primers for TCR Vbeta segments and 13 reverse primers for TCR Jbeta segments was used. A multiplex PCR assay on genomic DNA amplified the CDR3 region of rearranged TCR beta genes. On the Illumina HiSeq System, the amplified TCR beta libraries were sequenced as 87-base-pair reads. The authors' pipeline ran thus. A later analysis counted about 80 million unique TCR beta chains across the 550 to 750 repertoires, and roughly 11 million of these chains were shared by at least two donors. Raw reads were error-corrected and collapsed into unique sequences by a nearest-neighbor algorithm in which closely related sequences were merged to remove PCR and sequencing errors. V, D and J gene segments were assigned by aligning CDR3 sequences to IMGT reference sequences. For a sequence to be retained, a match of at least six nucleotides to both a V gene segment and a J gene segment was required. A rearrangement was called productive if the CDR3 had no stop codons and remained in frame with V and J, and every other rearrangement was called non-productive. CDR3 was defined by IMGT convention, running from the second conserved V-encoded cysteine to the conserved J-encoded phenylalanine. The earlier analysis of 500 to 650 of the donors excluded any sequence lacking an unambiguous match to a single V gene segment. In an earlier analysis of 450 to 750 of the donors, a V segment was called functional when productive rearrangements were above 56.7%, and segregating when the standard deviation between donors exceeded 5%. To diagnose cytomegalovirus status from the catalog of TCR beta chain sequences, a statistical classification framework was built. In a later analysis, V and J genes were assigned by comparing TCR nucleotide sequences against IMGT/GENE-DB human TR gene sequences. In a later analysis, CDR3 sequences and most-parsimonious VDJ recombination scenarios were assigned using the TCRdist pipeline. In a later analysis, every TCR beta chain was defined by the combination of its CDR3 amino acid sequence and its V-gene family, and reads without a unique V-gene family were dropped. In a later analysis, fewer than 650 highly shared, low-generation-probability nucleotide sequences were removed to address suspected cross-contamination and a sequencing artifact. In a later analysis, a clonal expansion index for each public chain was calculated from normalized within-repertoire ranks of inferred template counts. A later analysis computed generation probabilities with a VDJ recombination model fitted to out-of-frame rearrangements, and checked the results against IGoR. Hypergeometric tests were used in a later analysis to score TCR-TCR, TCR-HLA and TCR-CMV co-occurrence, with a repertoire-size bias correction applied to the TCR pairs. A later analysis estimated false discovery rates by permuting HLA or CMV assignments 20 times. In a later analysis, co-occurring TCRs were grouped with DBSCAN, and TCRdist sequence similarity was added when clustering was performed within HLA-allele-positive subsets. For co-occurrence clustering, repertoires with fewer than 30,000 or more than 120,000 public chains were excluded, along with about five repertoires with anomalous nucleotide sharing. TCRdb obtained this table from immuneACCESS and retained in-frame rearrangements with V and J assigned. These tables miss some clones; where compared with another copy, unresolved V genes account for less than half of the shortfall, and the remainder is unexplained. D and trimming were read from the DNA, whereas the V and J calls and clone size are those reported in that table. This sample gives about 110,000 clones in total; about 80% of them show up just once. 2.5% to 3% of the sample rests with the top ten.

The cohort consisted of hundreds of healthy bone marrow donors. Cohort members were all nominally healthy when sampled, although unrecorded immune exposures were likely present. The donor tested CMV seropositive and was one of the 289 seropositive cohort members. A peripheral blood sample was collected from each donor, and TCR beta sequencing was performed on peripheral blood mononuclear cells. The Qiagen DNeasy Blood Extraction Kit was used to extract genomic DNA from the blood cell samples. V loses 7 bases, J loses 1 base, and the germline ends lie 8 bases apart. Per the germline V gene, SGDLS is the CDR1 and YYNGEE is the CDR2. From its cysteine to its phenylalanine, the CDR3 spans 12 amino acids. The kept DNA is CDR3 alone, 36 bases in frame from the first base. Details on this clone: Its cognate antigen has yet to be identified. The record has no base qualities; no much larger clone is one base away.

This TCR came from a woman aged 18 to 35 in good health and CMV-seropositive. The sequence links TRBV9 to TRBJ1-1; the best D guess is TRBD1, with 5 bases matching. Sequencing was performed on PBMCs. CDR3 sequence: CASGGTNTEAFF. DNA sequence: TGTGCCAGCGGGGGGACGAACACTGAAGCTTTCTTT. The reference TRBV9 and TRBJ1-1 proteins fill in what lies around the CDR3, so the full variable domain reads DSGVTQTPKHLITATGQRVTLRCSPRSGDLSVYWYQQSLDQGLQFLIQYYNGEERAKGNILERFSAQQFPDLHSELNLSSLELGDSALYFCASGGTNTEAFFGQGTRLTVV.